The next 11 T cell receptor beta chains were all read from a single sample in a study of shared clonotypes between healthy human individuals. Here immunoSEQ multiplex PCR was the method, and the copy in TCRdb shows in-frame clones only, minus some. The table records around 2.1 million clones, approximately 94% of them present only once. Naive CD8 cells lacked CD45RO and underwent positive selection for CCR7, leaving out terminally differentiated effector memory CD45RA+ cells. Material for sequencing was naive CD8+ T cells from PBMCs. Every receptor here comes from a man aged 18 to 30 in good health. Some clones in this sample may be carry-over from other donors' samples.

The rearrangement joins TRBV6-1 to TRBJ2-3; TRBD1 matches 8 bases. This CDR3 contains 15 residues. Trimming took 4 bases from V and 2 from J; bases not matched to a gene: 5. Germline loops: CDR1 MNHNS, CDR2 SASEGT. The CDR3 here is CASSAGTGYTDTQYF. The CDR3 DNA reads as TGTGCCAGCAGTGCGGGGACAGGATACACAGATACGCAGTATTTT.

CDR3: CASSSRTSGARYNEQFF. DNA of the CDR3: TGTGCCAGCAGCTCGCGGACTAGCGGAGCCCGTTACAATGAGCAGTTCTTC. The chain carries TRBV11-3 and TRBJ2-1, with 10 bases aligning to TRBD2. This CDR3 is built from 17 residues. Germline-derived CDR1 and CDR2 are SGHNT and YENEEA. The ends lost 4 bases at V and 4 bases at J; junction bases unmatched: 10.

This chain joins TRBV28 and TRBJ2-7; 11 bases align to TRBD2. The germline V gene has CDR1 MDHEN and CDR2 SYDVKM. The CDR3 totals 15 residues. Losses at the gene ends were 7 bases for V and 2 bases for J; bases not matched to a gene: 7. CDR3 sequence: CASTHGTSGTYEQYF. CDR3 nucleotides: TGTGCCAGCACCCACGGGACTAGCGGAACCTACGAGCAGTACTTC.

The rearrangement uses TRBV18 and TRBJ2-5, with D possibly called TRBD1 or TRBD2 (5 bases each). Trimming stripped 0 bases from V and 3 bases from J, with 17 bases between. Germline V CDR1 and CDR2: KGHSH, LQKENI. The CDR3 totals 17 residues. The CDR3 region has the DNA TGTGCCAGCTCACCACCTAAGGGCCGGGACGAGAAAGAGACCCAGTACTTC. Protein: CASSPPKGRDEKETQYF.

The rearrangement uses TRBV28 and TRBJ1-5, with D perhaps TRBD1 (6 bases). The V end was cut by 3 bases, the J end by 7 bases, with 16 bases between. The germline CDR1 and CDR2 sequences are MDHEN and SYDVKM. The CDR3 loop spans 15 amino acids. CDR3 loop: CASSFGRGLGQPQHF. The CDR3 nucleotides are TGTGCCAGCAGTTTCGGACGGGGGCTTGGACAGCCCCAGCATTTT.

This chain links TRBV5-6 with TRBJ1-1, with D possibly matching TRBD1 (5 bases). The V and J ends lost 7 bases and 1 base respectively, with 11 bases between them. Germline CDR1 and CDR2: SGHDT and YYEEEE. This CDR3 comprises 13 residues. The CDR3 DNA reads TGTGCCAGCCTTAAGGGACCGAACACTGAAGCTTTCTTT. Its protein is CASLKGPNTEAFF. The full variable domain, completed using reference TRBV5-6 and TRBJ1-1, is DAGVTQSPTHLIKTRGQQVTLRCSPKSGHDTVSWYQQALGQGPQFIFQYYEEEERQRGNFPDRFSGHQFPNYSSELNVNALLLGDSALYLCASLKGPNTEAFFGQGTRLTVV.

This clone was picked up one time. The V call is TRBV19, the J call TRBJ1-5; perhaps TRBD1 as D (5 bases). This CDR3 comprises 13 residues. The germline V and J ends were trimmed by 6 bases and 4 bases, with 10 bases remaining between them. In germline, CDR1 is LNHDA, CDR2 SQIVND (reference sequence). This CDR3 reads CASRPGGNQPQHF. The CDR3 bases are TGTGCCAGTAGACCGGGGGGGAATCAGCCCCAGCATTTT.

J is TRBJ2-7 and V is TRBV14; D uncertain. Deletions cut 5 bases from V and 4 bases from J, with 15 bases between. The CDR3 spans 14 residues. Per germline, CDR1 SGHDN and CDR2 FVKESK. The CDR3 DNA reads as TGTGCCAGCAGCTACCGGGCCGCACTATACGAGCAGTACTTC. As protein: CASSYRAALYEQYF. Full variable domain (missing parts from reference TRBV14 and TRBJ2-7): EAGVTQFPSHSVIEKGQTVTLRCDPISGHDNLYWYRRVMGKEIKFLLHFVKESKQDESGMPNNRFLAERTGGTYSTLKVQPAELEDSGVYFCASSYRAALYEQYFGPGTRLTVT.

The chain combines TRBV13 with TRBJ1-2; D may be TRBD1 (5 bases). The CDR3 has 15 amino acids. The V end was cut by 0 bases, the J end by 1 base, with 9 bases between. Germline assignment: CDR1 PRHDT and CDR2 FYEKMQ (reference sequence). CDR3 in amino acids: CASSLGGTYNYGYTF. CDR3 coding DNA: TGTGCCAGCAGCTTAGGCGGGACCTATAACTATGGCTACACCTTC.

V is TRBV29-1 and J is TRBJ2-1; the match to TRBD2 covers 10 bases. Losses at the gene ends were 3 bases for V and 3 bases for J; bases not matched to a gene: 8. The CDR3 consists of 16 residues. The germline V gene has CDR1 SQVTM and CDR2 ANQGSEA. CDR3 region: CSVESGRGRSYNEQFF. The CDR3 DNA sequence: TGCAGCGTTGAGAGCGGGAGGGGCCGCAGCTACAATGAGCAGTTCTTC.

The rearrangement uses TRBV10-3 and TRBJ1-2; 9 nucleotides line up with TRBD1. The V and J ends lost 4 bases and 8 bases, in that order; junction bases with no gene match: 8. Germline CDR1 ENHRY, CDR2 SYGVKD. The CDR3 contains 14 residues. CDR3 sequence (DNA): TGTGCCATCAGTGGAGGGGACAGGGTAGTAGGCTACACCTTC. Translation: CAISGGDRVVGYTF.